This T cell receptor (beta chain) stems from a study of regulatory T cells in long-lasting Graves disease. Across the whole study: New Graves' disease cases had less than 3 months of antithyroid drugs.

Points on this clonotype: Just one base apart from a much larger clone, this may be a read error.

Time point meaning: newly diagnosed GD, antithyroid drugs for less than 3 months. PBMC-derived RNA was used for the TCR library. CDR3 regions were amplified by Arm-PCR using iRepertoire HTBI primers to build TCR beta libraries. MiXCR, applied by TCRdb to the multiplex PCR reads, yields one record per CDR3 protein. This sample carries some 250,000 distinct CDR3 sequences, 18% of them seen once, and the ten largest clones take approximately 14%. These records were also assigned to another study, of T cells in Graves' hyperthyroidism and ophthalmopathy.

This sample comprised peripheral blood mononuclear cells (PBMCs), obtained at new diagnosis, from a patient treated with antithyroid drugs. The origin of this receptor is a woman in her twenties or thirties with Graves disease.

This CDR3 reads CASSWTPETQYF. The CDR3 coding sequence is TGCGCCAGCAGTTGGACGCCAGAGACCCAGTACTTC. This chain uses TRBV5-1 with TRBJ2-5; D not certain. The V and J ends lost 5 bases and 4 bases respectively, with 9 bases between them. The germline CDR1 and CDR2 sequences are SGHRS and YFSETQ. CDR3 size: 12 residues.